The 29 T cell receptor beta chains reported below all come from one sample, sequenced in a study of T cells in Graves' hyperthyroidism and ophthalmopathy. It was RNA transcripts that yielded the amplified TCR beta CDR3 regions. The HTBI primer set was used in a first-round RT-PCR of the TCR CDR3. TCRdb re-analysed the multiplex PCR reads in MiXCR, keeping a single row per CDR3 protein. The table includes roughly 500,000 distinct CDR3 sequences, over 35% detected once. Specimen: peripheral blood or thyroid tissue (not recorded which). These receptors were collected from an adult woman with Graves' disease, either hyperthyroidism or ophthalmopathy (not recorded which).

V gene TRBV20-1 combines with J gene TRBJ2-1; TRBD2 matches at 8 bases. The CDR3 length is 13 residues. V shed 7 bases and J 0 bases; nucleotides not matched to a gene: 2. Germline V CDR1 and CDR2: DFQATT, SNEGSKA (reference sequence). The CDR3 spells CSVTSASYNEQFF. The CDR3 bases are TGCAGTGTGACTAGCGCCTCCTACAATGAGCAGTTCTTC.

This clonotype was seen a handful of times. The rearrangement uses TRBV29-1 and TRBJ2-5, with no clear D. CDR1 SQVTM and CDR2 ANQGSEA come from the germline V gene. Trimming took 4 bases from V and 3 from J, leaving 9 bases between them. The CDR3 has 12 residues. CDR3 residues: CSVADSKETQYF. CDR3 DNA sequence: TGCAGCGTTGCTGACTCCAAAGAGACCCAGTACTTC.

Worth noting for this clonotype: A much larger clone lies a single base off, so this may be a read error. V and J are TRBV2 and TRBJ2-7; D unclear. CDR1 is SNHLY, CDR2 FYNNEI, per germline. This CDR3 has 11 residues. Trimming cost V 11 bases and J 6 bases, with 14 bases left between them. CDR3 amino acids: CAGRPMGEQYF. The CDR3 DNA sequence: TGTGCCGGCCGGCCGATGGGCGAGCAGTACTTC.

The chain joins TRBV9 to TRBJ1-3; D gene unclear. The germline V gene encodes CDR1 SGDLS and CDR2 YYNGEE. With 2 bases removed from V and 0 bases from J, the gap between germline ends came to 15 bases. This CDR3 is 17 amino acids long. This CDR3 is CASSVSMHSVSGNTIYF. The CDR3 coding sequence is TGTGCCAGCAGCGTTTCTATGCACAGCGTCTCTGGAAACACCATATATTTT.

The chain is built from TRBV7-9 and TRBJ2-5; D gene unclear. CDR1 is SEHNR, CDR2 FQNEAQ, per germline (reference sequence). This CDR3 is 15 amino acids long. V lost 4 bases and J lost 4, with 16 bases in between. CDR3 region: CASSSGGPTSETQYF. For the CDR3, the DNA is TGTGCCAGCAGCTCCGGTGGACCCACCTCAGAGACCCAGTACTTC.

This clonotype was seen only a few times. The chain employs TRBV29-1 and TRBJ1-1; D not resolved. Germline lookup yields CDR1 SQVTM and CDR2 ANQGSEA. V dropped 0 bases and J dropped 4 bases, with 6 bases sitting between them. This CDR3 has 12 residues. The CDR3 loop is CSVEDSGTEAFF. The DNA of the CDR3 is TGCAGCGTTGAAGATAGTGGCACTGAAGCTTTCTTT. Based on the CDR3 plus reference TRBV29-1 and TRBJ1-1, the full variable domain is SAVISQKPSRDICQRGTSLTIQCQVDSQVTMMFWYRQQPGQSLTLIATANQGSEATYESGFVIDKFPISRPNLTFSTLTVSNMSPEDSSIYLCSVEDSGTEAFFGQGTRLTVV.

Points on this clonotype: Its ends do not fully match the called genes, so a read error is possible. This rearrangement joins TRBV10-2 to TRBJ1-3; the D gene is possibly TRBD1 (5 bases). CDR3 length: 12 residues. Germline CDR1 and CDR2: WSHSY and SAAADI. CDR3 loop: CATRTGGNTVYF. DNA for the CDR3: TGCGCCACTCGGACTGGGGGAAACACCGTATATTTT.

This clonotype was counted at least ten times. The chain couples TRBV6-5 to TRBJ1-5; D may be TRBD1 (5 bases). From germline, CDR1 is MNHEY and CDR2 SVGAGI. The germline V and J ends were trimmed by 6 bases and 7 bases, with 13 bases remaining between them. This CDR3 contains 13 residues. CDR3 DNA sequence: TGTGCCAGCAGCCACCTCGAGGGGCAGCCCCAGCATTTT. This sequence encodes CASSHLEGQPQHF.

The chain is built from TRBV10-3 and TRBJ1-3, with 7 bases matching TRBD1. Trimming took 6 bases from V and 2 from J; bases not matched to a gene: 7. The CDR3 sequence is 15 residues long. Germline CDR1 is ENHRY and CDR2 is SYGVKD. In DNA form, the CDR3 reads TGTGCCATCAGACCGACAGGGTTTGCTGGAAACACCATATATTTT. Protein product: CAIRPTGFAGNTIYF.

The chain uses TRBV20-1 and TRBJ2-5; TRBD1 or TRBD2 may be the D gene (5 bases each). Per germline, CDR1 DFQATT and CDR2 SNEGSKA (reference sequence). Between the trimmed V and J ends, which lost 5 bases and 3 bases, there was a span of 10 bases. This CDR3 is 12 amino acids long. CDR3 nucleotides: TGCAGTGCTGGGACCGGCGAAGAGACCCAGTACTTC. This translates into CSAGTGEETQYF.

The genes are TRBV19 and TRBJ2-6; no definite D call. With 0 bases removed from V and 0 bases from J, the gap between germline ends came to 6 bases. The CDR3 has 16 residues. The V gene's germline CDR1 is LNHDA and CDR2 SQIVND (reference sequence). The CDR3 region is CASSIDGRSGANVLTF. Here the CDR3 DNA reads TGTGCCAGTAGTATAGACGGACGCTCTGGGGCCAACGTCCTGACTTTC.

The chain is built from TRBV6-5 and TRBJ2-6; D is possibly TRBD2 (6 bases). Germline CDR1 and CDR2: MNHEY and SVGAGI. V was clipped by 5 bases and J by 0 bases, with 17 bases between them. This CDR3 has 18 residues. The CDR3 bases are TGTGCCAGCAGTCACCGGGACGGAGGGAGCTCTGGGGCCAACGTCCTGACTTTC. This translates into CASSHRDGGSSGANVLTF.

This clonotype has at least ten counts. The chain links TRBV7-9 to TRBJ2-5; D unresolved. V lost 3 bases to trimming and J lost 4 bases, with 12 bases between them. CDR1 is SEHNR and CDR2 is FQNEAQ in the germline V gene (reference sequence). CDR3 length: 14 residues. The CDR3 nucleotides read TGTGCCAGCAGCTTGAAGGAGTGGGGAGAGACCCAGTACTTC. The encoded protein is CASSLKEWGETQYF.

There are a few counts of this clonotype. This sequence joins TRBV14 and TRBJ2-7; 7 bases align to TRBD1. The CDR3 covers 13 residues. J lost 6 bases, V lost 2 bases, and 4 bases had no gene match. In germline, CDR1 is SGHDN, CDR2 FVKESK. This CDR3 reads CASSQTTGSEQYF. CDR3 coding DNA: TGTGCCAGCAGCCAAACGACAGGGAGCGAGCAGTACTTC.

The J gene is TRBJ2-1, the V gene TRBV4-1; no firm D call. The CDR3 spans 14 residues. V was clipped by 3 bases and J by 2 bases, with 8 bases between them. CDR1 is MGHRA, CDR2 YSYEKL, per germline. CDR3 sequence: CASSQARPYNEQFF. Written as DNA, the CDR3 is TGCGCCAGCAGCCAGGCGCGACCCTACAATGAGCAGTTCTTC.

The chain recombines TRBV7-2 with TRBJ2-7; TRBD1 aligns across 9 bases. CDR3 length equals 15 residues. Germline values: CDR1 SGHTA, CDR2 FQGNSA. The V segment lost 6 bases and the J segment 6 bases; nucleotides outside the gene matches: 12. The CDR3 sequence: CASRREGQGYGEQYF. For the CDR3, the DNA is TGTGCCAGCAGACGAGAGGGACAGGGATACGGCGAGCAGTACTTC.

This clonotype was seen just once. This CDR3 is CASVYRRNYEQYF. In nucleotides, the CDR3 is TGTGCCAGCGTATACAGAAGGAACTACGAGCAGTACTTC. V usage is TRBV2 and J usage is TRBJ2-7; D not certain. Trimming removed 8 bases from V and 3 bases from J, with 14 bases in between. The CDR3 totals 13 residues. Germline V gene data show CDR1 as SNHLY and CDR2 as FYNNEI.

This clonotype was counted ten times or more. The chain joins TRBV20-1 to TRBJ1-4; weak D call: TRBD1 (6 bases). Germline V gene sequence: CDR1 DFQATT, CDR2 SNEGSKA (reference sequence). This CDR3 spans 16 amino acids. Between the trimmed V and J ends, which lost 1 base and 2 bases, there was a span of 14 bases. The CDR3 sequence: CSARGQGRRTNEKLFF. CDR3 bases: TGCAGTGCTAGAGGGCAGGGGAGGAGGACTAATGAAAAACTGTTTTTT.

This clonotype was picked up a small number of times. The chain recombines TRBV2 with TRBJ2-7; 8 bases map to TRBD1. Near its end, the DNA agrees better with TRBJ2-1, so the J call may be wrong. The CDR3 sequence is 13 residues long. Germline CDR1 and CDR2: SNHLY and FYNNEI. CDR3 coding DNA: TGTGCCAGCAGTGAACAGGGGGCTGGTGAGCAGTTCTTC. This translates into CASSEQGAGEQFF.

In this sample, this clonotype turned up many times. This chain uses TRBV7-2 with TRBJ1-2, with 9 bases fitting TRBD1. Germline V gives CDR1 SGHTA, CDR2 FQGNSA. The CDR3 length is 14 residues. Unmatched junction bases numbered 5, after V lost 7 bases and J lost 2 bases. The CDR3, as DNA: TGTGCCAGCATCACTACAGGGGGCAACTATGGCTACACCTTC. Translating gives CASITTGGNYGYTF.

Comment on this clonotype: This may be a read error: a much more frequent sequence differs by one nucleotide. The chain has TRBV12-3 or TRBV12-4 and TRBJ1-5; D is ambiguous. CDR3 length: 15 residues. In DNA form, the CDR3 reads TGTGCCAGCAGTTATGGGGAGCCAGGCAATCAGCCCCACCATTTT. Its protein product is CASSYGEPGNQPHHF.

There are a few counts of this clonotype. The CDR3 region is CASRPGQMNTEAFF. CDR3 coding DNA: TGTGCCAGCAGACCCGGACAGATGAACACTGAAGCTTTCTTT. This sequence joins TRBV7-2 and TRBJ1-1; possible D gene TRBD1, 6 bases. V lost 6 bases and J 0 bases, leaving 11 bases between the germline ends. The CDR3 sequence is 14 residues long. Germline V CDR1 and CDR2: SGHTA, FQGNSA.

As for this clonotype: A much larger clone sits a single nucleotide away, making a read error possible. This rearrangement joins TRBV4-1 to TRBJ2-7, with D possibly called TRBD1 or TRBD2 (5 bases each). Germline V gene data show CDR1 as MGHRA and CDR2 as YSYEKL. This CDR3 has 16 amino acids. The V and J ends lost 2 bases and 2 bases respectively, with 16 bases between them. The CDR3: CASSQPTGAAPYEQYF. In DNA, the CDR3 is TGCGCCAGCAGCCAACCCACCGGGGCAGCGCCCTACGAGCAGTACTTC.

This clonotype was seen at least ten times. The chain recombines TRBV9 with TRBJ2-2; no clear D. In germline, CDR1 is SGDLS, CDR2 YYNGEE. V was clipped by 4 bases and J by 3 bases, with 4 bases between them. The CDR3 length is 12 residues. DNA of the CDR3: TGTGCCAGCAGCCTTCACACCGGGGAGCTGTTTTTT. Translating gives CASSLHTGELFF.

V is TRBV15 and J is TRBJ1-4; D remains unclear. The CDR3 length is 15 residues. V shed 3 bases and J shed 6 bases, with 14 bases lying between them. Germline V lookup: CDR1 LNHNV, CDR2 YYDKDF (reference sequence). DNA of the CDR3: TGTGCCACCAGCAGCCCCTGGGGAGGTCATGAAAAACTGTTTTTT. It yields the protein CATSSPWGGHEKLFF.

The chain combines TRBV5-1 with TRBJ2-5, with a possible D match to TRBD2 (5 bases). Germline CDR1 is SGHRS and CDR2 is YFSETQ. This CDR3 has 11 residues. The V and J ends lost 4 bases and 9 bases respectively, with 10 bases between them. This CDR3 is CASSQREPQYF. CDR3 nucleotides: TGCGCCAGCAGCCAGAGGGAGCCCCAGTACTTC.

In this sample, this clonotype turned up many times. This rearrangement joins TRBV7-8 to TRBJ2-5; D not certain. CDR1 is SGHVS and CDR2 is FQNEAQ in the germline V gene. The CDR3 is 15 amino acids. Between the trimmed V and J ends, which lost 1 base and 2 bases, there was a span of 11 bases. CDR3 sequence: CASSLVNAVQETQYF. DNA of the CDR3: TGTGCCAGCAGCTTAGTCAACGCGGTGCAAGAGACCCAGTACTTC.

This clonotype was recorded at least ten times. The genes are TRBV5-1 and TRBJ1-2, with D maybe TRBD1 (5 bases). The CDR3 runs to 13 residues. The germline CDR1 and CDR2 sequences are SGHRS and YFSETQ. Between the trimmed V and J ends, which lost 2 bases and 8 bases, there was a span of 13 bases. CDR3 DNA: TGCGCCAGCAGCTTTACCCCCGGGGGGGGCTACACCTTC. Translated, it gives CASSFTPGGGYTF.

The rearrangement joins TRBV29-1 to TRBJ2-7; 8 nucleotides agree with TRBD1. Per germline, CDR1 SQVTM and CDR2 ANQGSEA. CDR3 length: 10 amino acids. Here the CDR3 DNA reads TGCAGGCGGCAGGGGGCCCAGCAGTACTTC. It is translated as CRRQGAQQYF.